This passage covers 20 T cell receptor beta chains from one sample sequenced in a study of shared clonotypes between healthy human individuals. Method: immunoSEQ multiplex PCR; TCRdb's copy keeps in-frame clones and lacks some. The table has over a million clones, more than 75% seen once. Source material: memory CD4+ T cells from PBMCs. The subset denotes: CD45RA-negative fraction. Source of these receptors: a young man in good health. Some clones in this sample may be carry-over from other donors' samples.

This clone was observed once. The V and J genes are TRBV29-1 and TRBJ2-5; D ambiguous. The germline gives CDR1 SQVTM, CDR2 ANQGSEA. The V and J ends lost 3 bases and 5 bases respectively, with 16 bases between them. The CDR3 consists of 14 residues. The CDR3 reads CSVDPGPIGETQYF. The CDR3 DNA follows: TGCAGCGTTGATCCGGGCCCAATAGGGGAGACCCAGTACTTC.

V is TRBV27 and J is TRBJ1-1, with TRBD1 matching over 8 bases. Germline values: CDR1 MNHEY, CDR2 SMNVEV (reference sequence). The CDR3 is 14 residues long. V lost 6 bases, J lost 5 bases, and 8 bases stayed unmatched. The CDR3 region is CASSPRTGITEAFF. CDR3 DNA: TGTGCCAGCAGCCCACGGACAGGGATAACTGAAGCTTTCTTT.

J is TRBJ2-1 and V is TRBV5-1; 13 positions agree with TRBD2. CDR3 length equals 17 residues. J gave up 4 bases and V 3 bases, and 7 bases lay outside the gene matches. Germline V gene lookup returns CDR1 SGHRS and CDR2 YFSETQ. The CDR3 DNA sequence: TGCGCCAGCAGCTCGGCCGGACTAGCGGGAGTATACAATGAGCAGTTCTTC. Its translation is CASSSAGLAGVYNEQFF. The complete variable domain, with remaining parts taken from reference TRBV5-1 and TRBJ2-1, reads KAGVTQTPRYLIKTRGQQVTLSCSPISGHRSVSWYQQTPGQGLQFLFEYFSETQRNKGNFPGRFSGRQFSNSRSEMNVSTLELGDSALYLCASSSAGLAGVYNEQFFGPGTRLTVL.

The rearrangement uses TRBV30 and TRBJ1-1; possibly TRBD1 for D (5 bases). V was clipped by 0 bases and J by 0 bases, with 11 bases between them. The CDR3 runs to 15 residues. The germline CDR1 and CDR2 sequences are GTSNPN and SVGIG (reference sequence). The CDR3 region is CAWSVRTSMNTEAFF. The CDR3 DNA reads TGTGCCTGGAGTGTTCGGACAAGTATGAACACTGAAGCTTTCTTT.

The chain has TRBV6-6 and TRBJ1-2; 8 nucleotides match TRBD1. The germline CDR1 and CDR2 sequences are MNHNY and SVGAGI (reference sequence). The CDR3 consists of 11 residues. After removal of 6 bases from V and 7 bases from J, the junction contained 1 base not matched to a gene. The CDR3 reads CASRQGGGYTF. In DNA, the CDR3 is TGTGCCAGCAGACAGGGGGGTGGCTACACCTTC.

The chain combines TRBV19 with TRBJ1-2; D perhaps matches TRBD1 (6 bases). CDR3 length: 14 amino acids. The ends were cut back, 7 bases at V and 7 bases at J, with 19 bases in the middle. Per the germline V gene, CDR1 is LNHDA and CDR2 is SQIVND (reference sequence). CDR3 sequence (DNA): TGTGCCAGTACCATACAACAGGGTATCGGTGGCTACACCTTC. It encodes CASTIQQGIGGYTF.

The J gene is TRBJ2-1, the V gene TRBV30; 9 nucleotides agree with TRBD2. The V segment lost 5 bases and the J segment 7 bases; nucleotides outside the gene matches: 9. This CDR3 spans 14 amino acids. Per germline, CDR1 GTSNPN and CDR2 SVGIG (reference sequence). CDR3 in amino acids: CAWSGTSLQNEQFF. The CDR3 DNA is TGTGCCTGGTCCGGGACTAGCCTCCAGAATGAGCAGTTCTTC.

The chain recombines TRBV6-6 with TRBJ2-7; the D gene could be TRBD1 or TRBD2 (5 bases each). Trimming stripped 7 bases from V and 0 bases from J, with 19 bases between. This CDR3 has 16 amino acids. CDR1 MNHNY and CDR2 SVGAGI come from the germline V gene (reference sequence). DNA for the CDR3: TGTGCCAGCAACGACGTAGGGGTTGGGAGCTCCTACGAGCAGTACTTC. Protein product: CASNDVGVGSSYEQYF.

V is TRBV5-5 and J is TRBJ1-3, with D hard to call. The CDR3 loop spans 16 amino acids. Trimming took off 6 bases at V and 0 bases at J, with 16 bases between the two ends. CDR1 and CDR2 (germline): SGHKS, YYEKEE (reference sequence). The CDR3 DNA reads TGTGCCAGCAATCCGAGTGTCGGGTCCTCTGGAAACACCATATATTTT. Protein: CASNPSVGSSGNTIYF.

J is TRBJ2-3 and V is TRBV9; 7 nucleotides align to TRBD1. With V trimmed by 7 bases and J by 1 base, 6 bases remained unmatched. The V gene's germline CDR1 is SGDLS and CDR2 YYNGEE. This CDR3 spans 14 amino acids. CDR3 DNA sequence: TGTGCCAGCGGCTCCGGACAGGGCACAGATACGCAGTATTTT. Translation: CASGSGQGTDTQYF.

This clone has a handful of counts. The genes are TRBV29-1 and TRBJ2-2; TRBD1 matches at 12 bases. This CDR3 is built from 16 residues. With V trimmed by 3 bases and J by 5 bases, 7 bases remained unmatched. Per germline, CDR1 SQVTM and CDR2 ANQGSEA. CDR3 amino acids: CSVEVGTGGQTGELFF. The CDR3 DNA reads as TGCAGCGTTGAGGTTGGGACAGGGGGCCAAACCGGGGAGCTGTTTTTT.

The gene calls are TRBV9 and TRBJ2-5, with 7 bases matching TRBD1. Germline V lookup: CDR1 SGDLS, CDR2 YYNGEE. Unmatched junction bases numbered 4, after V lost 4 bases and J lost 1 base. The CDR3 loop spans 14 amino acids. CDR3 residues: CASSPDRFQETQYF. CDR3 coding DNA: TGTGCCAGCAGCCCGGACAGGTTCCAAGAGACCCAGTACTTC.

This clone was recorded many times. The CDR3 nucleotides are TGTGCCAGCAGTTACCCCTCCGGGACTATCGACGAGCAGTACTTC. The encoded protein is CASSYPSGTIDEQYF. The chain is built from TRBV6-6 and TRBJ2-7, with 7 bases that match TRBD2. This CDR3 is built from 15 residues. Germline CDR1 reads MNHNY; CDR2 reads SVGAGI (reference sequence). The ends lost 2 bases at V and 5 bases at J; junction bases unmatched: 9.

J is TRBJ2-2 and V is TRBV10-3; 8 bases agree with TRBD2. The length of the CDR3 is 15 residues. Germline assignment: CDR1 ENHRY and CDR2 SYGVKD. J gave up 1 base and V 6 bases, and 4 bases lay outside the gene matches. The CDR3 loop reads CAIRNSGKNTGELFF. CDR3 DNA: TGTGCCATCAGGAATAGCGGGAAGAACACCGGGGAGCTGTTTTTT.

As concerns this clone: A much larger clone sits a single nucleotide away, making a read error possible. The same CDR3 also results from other DNA sequences found in this sample. The V gene is TRBV9, the J gene TRBJ2-3; D is possibly TRBD1 or TRBD2 (5 bases each). Trimming cost V 2 bases and J 5 bases, with 6 bases left between them. The germline V gene has CDR1 SGDLS and CDR2 YYNGEE. The CDR3 is made up of 12 amino acids. CDR3 in DNA: TGTGCCAGCAGCGTTGGGGGAGATACGCAGTATTTT. Amino acid sequence: CASSVGGDTQYF.

This clone has more than one count but fewer than ten. The chain employs TRBV9 and TRBJ1-1, with D possibly being TRBD1 (6 bases). Trimming cost V 2 bases and J 7 bases, with 15 bases left between them. Germline V lookup: CDR1 SGDLS, CDR2 YYNGEE. This CDR3 spans 14 amino acids. Here the CDR3 reads CASSVDSGIGEAFF. CDR3 nucleotide sequence: TGTGCCAGCAGCGTGGACAGTGGGATAGGTGAAGCTTTCTTT.

J is TRBJ2-1 and V is TRBV7-9, with D possibly being TRBD1 or TRBD2 (6 bases each). The CDR3 sequence is 14 residues long. Germline V gene sequence: CDR1 SEHNR, CDR2 FQNEAQ (reference sequence). Trimming pared 3 bases from V and 5 bases from J, leaving 11 bases between. The CDR3 sequence is CASSFSGADNEQFF. CDR3 sequence (DNA): TGTGCCAGCAGCTTCTCGGGGGCCGACAATGAGCAGTTCTTC.

The chain has TRBV9 and TRBJ2-3; D unclear. Germline lookup yields CDR1 SGDLS and CDR2 YYNGEE. CDR3 length equals 15 residues. Trimming shortened V by 0 bases and J by 1 base, and 9 bases separated the two germline ends. DNA for the CDR3: TGTGCCAGCAGCGTAGTGGGGATAGGCACAGATACGCAGTATTTT. Translated: CASSVVGIGTDTQYF.

The chain is built from TRBV19 and TRBJ1-1; D remains ambiguous. V lost 1 base and J lost 1, with 13 bases in between. The CDR3 is 16 amino acids. Germline CDR1 reads LNHDA; CDR2 reads SQIVND (reference sequence). The CDR3 is CASSIVIGNGNTEAFF. For the CDR3, the DNA is TGTGCCAGTAGTATAGTGATAGGGAACGGGAACACTGAAGCTTTCTTT. Looking up the rest from reference TRBV19 and TRBJ1-1 gives the full variable domain: DGGITQSPKYLFRKEGQNVTLSCEQNLNHDAMYWYRQDPGQGLRLIYYSQIVNDFQKGDIAEGYSVSREKKESFPLTVTSAQKNPTAFYLCASSIVIGNGNTEAFFGQGTRLTVV.

In regard to this clone: The same CDR3 arises from other DNA sequences in this sample as well. The V call is TRBV5-1, the J call TRBJ2-1; no definite D call. CDR1 and CDR2 (germline): SGHRS, YFSETQ. V was pared by 0 bases and J by 5 bases, with 6 bases between. This CDR3 is built from 13 residues. The CDR3 sequence is CASSLGLDNEQFF. The DNA for the CDR3 is TGCGCCAGCAGCTTGGGTCTAGACAATGAGCAGTTCTTC.